A single T cell receptor (beta chain) is shown here with its context. Antigen: not known. The CDR3 sequence is 15 residues long. Trimming pared 2 bases from V and 3 bases from J, leaving 14 bases between. The V gene's germline CDR1 is LNHDA and CDR2 SQIVND (reference sequence). The sample belongs to a study of radiotherapy plus CTLA-4 blockade in lung cancer. Whole-study context: Among patients, less than 20% showed objective responses, and roughly 31% had disease control. Study outcomes and limitations: According to reports, early shifts in blood T cell clones, alongside interferon-beta, forecast response most accurately.

People whose metastatic non-small-cell lung cancer was chemo-refractory got focal radiation along with CTLA-4 blockade by ipilimumab. Assay used: immunoSEQ multiplex PCR; TCRdb lists only in-frame clones, some missing. The sample includes about 62,000 clones, 65% to 85% seen only once; the top ten take 2.9%. V gene TRBV19 combines with J gene TRBJ2-7, with a weak D call TRBD1 (5 bases). Sequenced material: peripheral blood, taken from a patient treated with radiotherapy plus ipilimumab. The clonotype originates from a human donor with non-small cell lung cancer who had a complete response to radiotherapy plus ipilimumab. The CDR3 DNA sequence: TGTGCCAGTAGTATAAGGGCAGGGTCCAACTACGAGCAGTACTTC. This sequence encodes CASSIRAGSNYEQYF.